This is a list of T cell receptor beta chains from one sample in a study of cytomegalovirus exposure and HLA in healthy donors. Sequencing was performed with immunoSEQ multiplex PCR; in TCRdb, only in-frame clones are kept and a portion is missing. The table includes roughly 330,000 clones, around 87% detected once. The sequencing sample was made of PBMCs. These receptors came from a woman aged 25-40 years in good health and CMV-seropositive. CDR3s include the opening cysteine and the closing phenylalanine or tryptophan. The D gene is left open where the match is weak. Part of the rows lack a size; the others show once, few, many or a class for expanded clones.

J gene	clone size	V gene	D gene	CDR3 DNA	CDR3 protein
TRBJ2-1	.	TRBV5-1	.	TGCGCCAGCAGCTTTATGGGGAATGAGCAGTTCTTC	CASSFMGNEQFF
TRBJ2-3	.	TRBV5-6	.	TGTGCCAGCAGCTTGGACTCTCGGCAGCACACAGATACGCAGTATTTT	CASSLDSRQHTDTQYF
TRBJ1-6	.	TRBV11-1	TRBD1	TGTGCCAGCAGAGACAAGGACAGGGGAGTATCACCCCTCCACTTT	CASRDKDRGVSPLHF
TRBJ1-6	.	TRBV28	.	TGTGCCAGCAGTTCCCCGGGGAAACTTCCCCACTTT	CASSSPGKLPHF
TRBJ1-2	.	TRBV4-3	.	TGCGCCAGCAGCCAAGATTTGAAGGGTGGAGGCTACACCTTC	CASSQDLKGGGYTF
TRBJ1-5	.	TRBV7-8	TRBD1	TGTGCCAGCACCGGACAGGGGGGTGGAAGCAATCAGCCCCAGCATTTT	CASTGQGGGSNQPQHF
TRBJ2-7	.	TRBV2	TRBD2	TGTGCCAGCAGTGGCGGACTAGCGGGATTAGCGGGGTCGTCCTACGAGCAGTACTTC	CASSGGLAGLAGSSYEQYF
TRBJ1-1	.	TRBV2	.	TGTGCCAGCTCCGCGGGGCGGGCGTTTGAAGCTTTCTTT	CASSAGRAFEAFF
TRBJ1-2	.	TRBV28	.	TGTGCCAGCAGTTTGACCGGGACATCCTATGGCTACACCTTC	CASSLTGTSYGYTF
TRBJ2-7	.	TRBV28	.	TGTGCCAGCAGTTCGCCCGGAGCGGGCGAGCAGTACTTC	CASSSPGAGEQYF
TRBJ2-7	once	TRBV9	TRBD1	TGTGCCAGCAGCGCCACGGGACAGGGGATCGACGAGCAGTACTTC	CASSATGQGIDEQYF
TRBJ2-1	.	TRBV7-3	TRBD1	TGTGCCAGCAGCCGGGACAGTTCCTACAATGAGCAGTTCTTC	CASSRDSSYNEQFF
TRBJ1-6	once	TRBV27	TRBD1	TGTGCCAGCAGAAATTATGAAACAGGGGGAGGATCACCCCTCCACTTT	CASRNYETGGGSPLHF
TRBJ1-1	.	TRBV7-9	TRBD1	TGTGCCAGCAGCTCACCCAGGGACAGGGCGAACACTGAAGCTTTCTTT	CASSSPRDRANTEAFF
TRBJ2-1	.	TRBV29-1	.	TGCAGCGTTGAAGGGGGGCGAATTCGTTACAATGAGCAGTTCTTC	CSVEGGRIRYNEQFF
TRBJ2-1	.	TRBV15	.	TGTGCCACCAGCGAGACAGAGTACAATGAGCAGTTCTTC	CATSETEYNEQFF
TRBJ2-7	.	TRBV27	TRBD1	TGTGCCAGCAGTCCCCGGGACAGAGGCCTGGGGTCCTACGAGCAGTACTTC	CASSPRDRGLGSYEQYF
TRBJ1-2	.	TRBV10-3	TRBD1	TGTGCCATCACCCGCGCCGCAGGGGGCATGAGGTCAGATGGCTACACCTTC	CAITRAAGGMRSDGYTF
TRBJ2-7	.	TRBV10-3	.	TGTGCCATCAGTGAGTCGATCTCCTACGAGCAGTACTTC	CAISESISYEQYF
TRBJ1-2	.	TRBV6-1	.	TGTGCCAGCAGTGAAGGTACCACTCCTTGGGTGAACGGCTACACCTTC	CASSEGTTPWVNGYTF
TRBJ2-1	once	TRBV25-1	TRBD2	TGTGCCAGCAGTGCAGTAAGCTTAGCGGGGGTCCCACACAATGAGCAGTTCTTC	CASSAVSLAGVPHNEQFF
TRBJ1-2	.	TRBV25-1	.	TGTGCCAGCAGCCTCGGGAGGTATGGCTACACCTTC	CASSLGRYGYTF
TRBJ1-1	.	TRBV10-3	.	TGTGCCATCAGTGACCGACAGCCTGAAGCTTTCTTT	CAISDRQPEAFF
TRBJ2-7	.	TRBV9	TRBD1	TGTGCCAGCAGCGAGGGACAGGGTGCAGGTTACGAGCAGTACTTC	CASSEGQGAGYEQYF
TRBJ1-1	.	TRBV28	TRBD1	TGTGCCAGCAGTTTGGAGGGGGCAAACACTGAAGCTTTCTTT	CASSLEGANTEAFF
TRBJ1-1	once	TRBV4-2	.	TGTGCCAGCAGCCACCCCCTAATCGGGGGGAACACTGAAGCTTTCTTT	CASSHPLIGGNTEAFF
TRBJ1-3	once	TRBV2	.	TGTGCCAGCAGCAAGATTATTTCAGGGGTAGCTGGAAACACCATATATTTT	CASSKIISGVAGNTIYF
TRBJ2-7	.	TRBV29-1	TRBD2	TGCAGCGTTGAAGAGGGGACTAGCGGAACCTACGAGCAGTACTTC	CSVEEGTSGTYEQYF
TRBJ2-7	.	TRBV11-2	.	TGTGCCAGCAGCTTAGGGTCCAGGGGTCGGTACGAGCAGTACTTC	CASSLGSRGRYEQYF
TRBJ2-3	.	TRBV5-1	.	TGCGCCAGCAGCGAGGACAGTATCACAGATACGCAGTATTTT	CASSEDSITDTQYF
TRBJ2-5	.	TRBV7-6	.	TGTGCCAGCAGCTCAGGGCGCCAAGAGACCCAGTACTTC	CASSSGRQETQYF
TRBJ2-7	.	TRBV11-2	.	TGTGCCAGCAGCTCCCCTGGGGGTAACGAGCAGTACTTC	CASSSPGGNEQYF
TRBJ2-5	.	TRBV29-1	TRBD2	TGCAGCGTTGAAACTAGCGGGAAAGGGGAGACCCAGTACTTC	CSVETSGKGETQYF
TRBJ2-2	.	TRBV27	.	TGTGCCAGCAGTTTTTCATGGAACACCGGGGAGCTGTTTTTT	CASSFSWNTGELFF
TRBJ2-1	.	TRBV5-1	.	TGCGCCAGCAGCTTGGTTAGTCCCGGGACCCTCTCCTACAATGAGCAGTTCTTC	CASSLVSPGTLSYNEQFF
TRBJ2-5	.	TRBV7-2	TRBD2	TGTGCCAGCAGCTTATTAGCGGGGGGTTTGGAGACCCAGTACTTC	CASSLLAGGLETQYF
TRBJ2-4	.	TRBV2	.	TGTGCCAGCATTAAAGGAGGTACCAGAGGGGAAAACATTCAGTACTTC	CASIKGGTRGENIQYF
TRBJ2-7	.	TRBV27	TRBD2	TGTGCCAGCAGTTTATCTGTTAGCGGGAGGGCCGGCGAGCAGTACTTC	CASSLSVSGRAGEQYF
TRBJ2-1	.	TRBV5-1	.	TGCGCCAGCAGCTTGGTTGCCAATGAGCAGTTCTTC	CASSLVANEQFF
TRBJ1-1	.	TRBV6-1	.	TGTGCCAGCAGTTCATGGACAGACTTGAACACTGAAGCTTTCTTT	CASSSWTDLNTEAFF
TRBJ2-7	.	TRBV7-2	.	TGTGCCAGCAGGAATTCCTACGAGCAGTACTTC	CASRNSYEQYF
TRBJ1-2	once	TRBV28	.	TGTGCCAGCAGTCCTGGTGGGACCCGCTATGGCTACACCTTC	CASSPGGTRYGYTF
TRBJ2-7	.	TRBV27	.	TGTGCCAGCAGTTCGGGGACGGACTACGAGCAGTACTTC	CASSSGTDYEQYF
TRBJ2-7	.	TRBV6-5	.	TGTGCCAGCAGTTATGGCATCTCCTACGAGCAGTACTTC	CASSYGISYEQYF
TRBJ2-2	.	TRBV15	.	TGTGCCACCAGCAGAGTTGGCACCGGGGAGCTGTTTTTT	CATSRVGTGELFF
TRBJ1-2	.	TRBV29-1	.	TGCAGCGTTGCTGAGGGATATGGCTACACCTTC	CSVAEGYGYTF
TRBJ1-1	.	TRBV29-1	TRBD1	TGCAGCGTGTATACAGGGGGAACTGAAGCTTTCTTT	CSVYTGGTEAFF
TRBJ1-2	.	TRBV6-6	.	TGTGCCACCCTTAGGGGACGTGGCTATGGCTACACCTTC	CATLRGRGYGYTF
TRBJ2-7	.	TRBV2	TRBD2	TGTGCCAGCAGTGAATTTGTCGGGGGGGCCTACGAGCAGTACTTC	CASSEFVGGAYEQYF
TRBJ1-2	.	TRBV28	.	TGTGCCAGCAGTTCCCTTGCGGGGGAGGAGGGCTATGGCTACACCTTC	CASSSLAGEEGYGYTF